This T cell receptor (beta chain) was profiled in a study of blood T cell repertoires in COVID-19. Study as a whole: T cells, B-cell-depleted T cells, or PBMCs supplied cDNA or gDNA.

This clone showed up just a few times. Clones were read by immunoSEQ multiplex PCR, and TCRdb kept only the in-frame ones, dropping some. The table has about 230,000 clones, about 80% seen once; the top ten hold 1.8%. Ages ranged from about 18 to 89 years, with residence in around 24 US areas. Allocation to cohorts depended on clinical history reported by the participants. Two negative PCRs, clearance, or symptom resolution were required of recovered Cohort 3 donors. Sequenced: PBMCs or T cells enriched from blood (not recorded which). The TCR comes from a man aged 55-75 years who had recovered from COVID-19.

This CDR3 reads CASSRQANYGYTF. For the CDR3, the DNA is TGTGCCAGCAGTCGACAAGCTAACTATGGCTACACCTTC. The J gene is TRBJ1-2, the V gene TRBV9; no firm D call. Per the germline V gene, CDR1 is SGDLS and CDR2 is YYNGEE. The germline V and J ends were trimmed by 5 bases and 0 bases, with 8 bases remaining between them. This CDR3 comprises 13 residues.